This TCR beta chain was observed in a study of blood T cell repertoires in COVID-19. About the study: T cells, B-cell-depleted T cells, or PBMCs supplied cDNA or gDNA.

Using immunoSEQ multiplex PCR, the repertoire was profiled, and TCRdb retains in-frame clones only, with some absent. This table has roughly 340,000 clones, more than 80% appearing once. This CDR3 has 18 amino acids. V was pared by 2 bases and J by 0 bases, with 10 bases of the junction left unmatched. CDR1 is SGHTA, CDR2 FQGNSA, per germline. Participants spanned ages about 18 to 100 years and resided in about two dozen US areas. Membership in each cohort depended on participant-reported clinical history. The rearrangement uses TRBV7-2 and TRBJ2-1, with 7 nucleotides matching TRBD2. The source of this sequence is a man between 18 and 35 years old who had recovered from COVID-19. Material: PBMCs or T cells enriched from blood (not recorded which). In DNA form, the CDR3 reads TGTGCCAGCAGCTTAAGGGCTAGCGGATCTTTCTCCTACAATGAGCAGTTCTTC. Translated, it gives CASSLRASGSFSYNEQFF.